The present T cell receptor (beta chain) was sequenced within a study of cytomegalovirus exposure and HLA in healthy donors. V lost 0 bases and J 0 bases, leaving 4 bases between the germline ends. This CDR3 is built from 14 residues. Germline loops: CDR1 MNHEY, CDR2 SVGAGI. Assay: immunoSEQ multiplex PCR; the TCRdb copy retains only in-frame clones and omits some. There are more than 100,000 clones in the sample; approximately 88% occur only once, and about 6.3% lies in the top ten. The sample taken for sequencing was PBMCs. This receptor was obtained from a woman between 18 and 30 years old in good health and CMV-seropositive. V usage is TRBV6-5 and J usage is TRBJ2-3; D remains unclear. CDR3 in DNA: TGTGCCAGCAGTTACTCTACTAGCACAGATACGCAGTATTTT. Translating gives CASSYSTSTDTQYF.